This T cell receptor (beta chain) was profiled in a study of blood T cell repertoires in COVID-19. Study at large: The cDNA or gDNA used as material had been derived from T cells, B-cell-depleted T cells, or PBMCs.

CDR3 size: 17 residues. CDR1 LNHDA and CDR2 SQIVND come from the germline V gene (reference sequence). Trimming pared 10 bases from V and 5 bases from J, leaving 29 bases between. Assay used: immunoSEQ multiplex PCR; TCRdb lists only in-frame clones, some missing. The data contain approximately 100,000 clones, about 91% of them singletons. The material sequenced was peripheral blood. The genes are TRBV19 and TRBJ2-5; maybe TRBD2 (6 bases). The sequence was collected from a human donor in a cohort sampled during active COVID-19. The CDR3 sequence is CATKTASRQPGRETQYF. In DNA, the CDR3 is TGTGCCACAAAAACCGCCAGCCGACAGCCGGGGAGGGAGACCCAGTACTTC.